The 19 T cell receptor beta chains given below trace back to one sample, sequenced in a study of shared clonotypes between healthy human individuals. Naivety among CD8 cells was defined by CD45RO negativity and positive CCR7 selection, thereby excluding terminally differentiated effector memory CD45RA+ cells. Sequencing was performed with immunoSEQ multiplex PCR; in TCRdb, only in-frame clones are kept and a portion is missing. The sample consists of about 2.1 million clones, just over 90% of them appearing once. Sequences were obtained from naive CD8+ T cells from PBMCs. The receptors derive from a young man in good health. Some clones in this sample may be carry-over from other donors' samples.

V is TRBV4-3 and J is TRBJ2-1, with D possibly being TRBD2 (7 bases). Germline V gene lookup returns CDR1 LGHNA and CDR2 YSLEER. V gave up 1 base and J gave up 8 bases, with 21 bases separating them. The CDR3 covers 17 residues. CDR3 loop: CASSQAPTSLGGHEQFF. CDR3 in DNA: TGCGCCAGCAGCCAAGCCCCGACTAGCCTTGGGGGCCATGAGCAGTTCTTC.

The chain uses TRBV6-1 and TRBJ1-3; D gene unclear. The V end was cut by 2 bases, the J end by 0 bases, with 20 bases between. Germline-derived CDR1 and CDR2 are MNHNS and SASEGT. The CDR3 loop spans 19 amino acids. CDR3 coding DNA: TGTGCCAGCAGTGAATCGCTCCCCGCAGTCCTTTCCTCTGGAAACACCATATATTTT. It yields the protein CASSESLPAVLSSGNTIYF.

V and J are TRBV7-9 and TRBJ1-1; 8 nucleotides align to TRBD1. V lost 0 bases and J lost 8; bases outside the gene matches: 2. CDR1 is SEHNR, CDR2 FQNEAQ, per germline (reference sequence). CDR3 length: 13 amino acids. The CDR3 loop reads CASSLARQGEAFF. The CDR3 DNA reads TGTGCCAGCAGCTTAGCGAGACAGGGGGAAGCTTTCTTT.

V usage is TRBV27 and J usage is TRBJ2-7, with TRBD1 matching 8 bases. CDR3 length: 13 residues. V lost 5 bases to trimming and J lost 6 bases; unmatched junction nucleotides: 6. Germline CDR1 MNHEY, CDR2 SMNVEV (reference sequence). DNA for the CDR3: TGTGCCAGCAGTCGGAACAGGGGGTTCGAGCAGTACTTC. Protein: CASSRNRGFEQYF.

DNA of the CDR3: TGTGCCAGCAGTTTAAAACAGTACGAAACCACTGAAGCTTTCTTT. As protein: CASSLKQYETTEAFF. The V gene is TRBV27, the J gene TRBJ1-1; D not resolved. Germline V gene sequence: CDR1 MNHEY, CDR2 SMNVEV (reference sequence). The CDR3 sequence is 15 residues long. Trimming stripped 2 bases from V and 4 bases from J, with 14 bases between.

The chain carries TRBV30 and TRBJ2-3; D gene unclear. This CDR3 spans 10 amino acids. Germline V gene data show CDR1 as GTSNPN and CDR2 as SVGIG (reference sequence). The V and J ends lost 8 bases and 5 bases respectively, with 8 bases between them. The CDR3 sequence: CALKGDTQYF. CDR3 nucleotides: TGTGCCCTAAAGGGAGATACGCAGTATTTT.

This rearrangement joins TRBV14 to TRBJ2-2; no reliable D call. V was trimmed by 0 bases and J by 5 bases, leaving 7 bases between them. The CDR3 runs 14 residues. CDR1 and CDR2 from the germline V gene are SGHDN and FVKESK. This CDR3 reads CASSQDDLTGELFF. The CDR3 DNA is TGTGCCAGCAGCCAAGATGATCTAACCGGGGAGCTGTTTTTT. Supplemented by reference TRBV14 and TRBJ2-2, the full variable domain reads EAGVTQFPSHSVIEKGQTVTLRCDPISGHDNLYWYRRVMGKEIKFLLHFVKESKQDESGMPNNRFLAERTGGTYSTLKVQPAELEDSGVYFCASSQDDLTGELFFGEGSRLTVL.

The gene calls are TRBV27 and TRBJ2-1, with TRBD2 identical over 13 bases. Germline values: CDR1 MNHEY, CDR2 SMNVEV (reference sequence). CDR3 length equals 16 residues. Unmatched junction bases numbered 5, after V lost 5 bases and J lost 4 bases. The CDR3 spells CASSARTSGGYNEQFF. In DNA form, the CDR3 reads TGTGCCAGCAGTGCTCGGACTAGCGGGGGTTACAATGAGCAGTTCTTC.

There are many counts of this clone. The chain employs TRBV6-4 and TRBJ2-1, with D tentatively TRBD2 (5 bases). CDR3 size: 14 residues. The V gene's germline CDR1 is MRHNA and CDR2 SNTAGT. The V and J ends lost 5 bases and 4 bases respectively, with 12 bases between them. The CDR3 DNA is TGTGCCAGCAGTCCCGGGGAATCTTACAATGAGCAGTTCTTC. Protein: CASSPGESYNEQFF.

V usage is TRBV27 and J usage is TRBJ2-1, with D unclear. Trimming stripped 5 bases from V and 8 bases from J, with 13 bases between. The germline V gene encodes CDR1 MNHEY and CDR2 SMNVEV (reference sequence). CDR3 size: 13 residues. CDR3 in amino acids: CASSGPLLDEQFF. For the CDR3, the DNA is TGTGCCAGCAGTGGGCCCCTTTTGGATGAGCAGTTCTTC.

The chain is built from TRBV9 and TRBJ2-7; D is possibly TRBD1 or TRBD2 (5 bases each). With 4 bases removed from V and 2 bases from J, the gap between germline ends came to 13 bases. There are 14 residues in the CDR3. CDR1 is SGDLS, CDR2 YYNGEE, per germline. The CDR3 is CASSPGRGAYEQYF. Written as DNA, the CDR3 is TGTGCCAGCAGCCCAGGTCGAGGGGCCTACGAGCAGTACTTC.

The CDR3 region is CASSADRGPFSGNTIYF. DNA for the CDR3: TGTGCCAGCAGCGCTGACAGGGGCCCGTTCTCTGGAAACACCATATATTTT. The V call is TRBV7-9, the J call TRBJ1-3; 8 bases are a match to TRBD1. Germline V gene data show CDR1 as SEHNR and CDR2 as FQNEAQ (reference sequence). There are 17 residues in the CDR3. V lost 5 bases, J lost 0 bases, and 9 bases stayed unmatched.

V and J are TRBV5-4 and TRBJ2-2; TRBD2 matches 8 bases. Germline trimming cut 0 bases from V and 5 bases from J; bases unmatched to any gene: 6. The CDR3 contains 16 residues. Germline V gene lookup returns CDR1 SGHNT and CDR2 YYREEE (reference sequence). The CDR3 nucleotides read TGTGCCAGCAGCTTGGGAATAGCGGGGCTGACCGGGGAGCTGTTTTTT. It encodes CASSLGIAGLTGELFF. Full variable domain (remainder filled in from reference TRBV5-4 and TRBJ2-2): ETGVTQSPTHLIKTRGQQVTLRCSSQSGHNTVSWYQQALGQGPQFIFQYYREEENGRGNFPPRFSGLQFPNYSSELNVNALELDDSALYLCASSLGIAGLTGELFFGEGSRLTVL.

As DNA, the CDR3 is TGTGCCACCAGCCCCCGGGTTGGAAACATTCAGTACTTC. This encodes CATSPRVGNIQYF. The V call is TRBV15, the J call TRBJ2-4; D is unclear. Trimming shortened V by 5 bases and J by 6 bases, and 11 bases separated the two germline ends. The germline V gene encodes CDR1 LNHNV and CDR2 YYDKDF (reference sequence). CDR3 length equals 13 residues.

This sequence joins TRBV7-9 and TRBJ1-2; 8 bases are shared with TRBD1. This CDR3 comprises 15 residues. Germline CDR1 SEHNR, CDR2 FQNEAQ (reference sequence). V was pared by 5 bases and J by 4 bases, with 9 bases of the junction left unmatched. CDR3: CASSANQGAGYGYTF. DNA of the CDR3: TGTGCCAGCAGCGCGAATCAGGGGGCGGGCTATGGCTACACCTTC.

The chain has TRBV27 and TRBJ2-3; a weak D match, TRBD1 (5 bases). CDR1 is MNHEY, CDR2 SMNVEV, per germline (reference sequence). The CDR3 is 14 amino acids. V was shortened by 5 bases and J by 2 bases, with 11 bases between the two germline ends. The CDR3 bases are TGTGCCAGCAGTAGCAGGGTATACACAGATACGCAGTATTTT. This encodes CASSSRVYTDTQYF.

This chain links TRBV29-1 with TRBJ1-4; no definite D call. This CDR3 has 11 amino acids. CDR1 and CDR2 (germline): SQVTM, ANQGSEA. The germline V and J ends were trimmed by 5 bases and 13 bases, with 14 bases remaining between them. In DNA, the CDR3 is TGCAGCGTTATGATTGGCGGGTCACTGTTTTTT. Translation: CSVMIGGSLFF.

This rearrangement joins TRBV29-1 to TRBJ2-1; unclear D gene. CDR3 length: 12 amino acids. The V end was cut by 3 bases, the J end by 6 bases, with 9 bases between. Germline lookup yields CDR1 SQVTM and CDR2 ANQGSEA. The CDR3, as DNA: TGCAGCGTTGATACGGTGGGCAATGAGCAGTTCTTC. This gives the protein CSVDTVGNEQFF.

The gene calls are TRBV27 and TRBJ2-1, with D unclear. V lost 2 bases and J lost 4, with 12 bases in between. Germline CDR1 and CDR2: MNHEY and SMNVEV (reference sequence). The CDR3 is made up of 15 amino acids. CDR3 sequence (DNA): TGTGCCAGCAGTTTAAGGCTCCCTTATTACAATGAGCAGTTCTTC. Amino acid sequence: CASSLRLPYYNEQFF.